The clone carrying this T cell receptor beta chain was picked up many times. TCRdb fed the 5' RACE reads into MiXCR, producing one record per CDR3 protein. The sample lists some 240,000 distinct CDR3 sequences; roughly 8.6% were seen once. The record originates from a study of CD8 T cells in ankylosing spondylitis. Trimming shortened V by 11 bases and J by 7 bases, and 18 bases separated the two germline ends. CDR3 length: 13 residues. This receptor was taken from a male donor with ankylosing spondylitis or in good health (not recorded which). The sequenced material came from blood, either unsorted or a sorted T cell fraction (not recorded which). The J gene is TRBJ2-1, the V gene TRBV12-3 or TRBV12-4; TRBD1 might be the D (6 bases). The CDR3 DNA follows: TGTGCCGGCTCCCGGGACAACGGGAATGAGCAGTTCTTC. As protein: CAGSRDNGNEQFF.